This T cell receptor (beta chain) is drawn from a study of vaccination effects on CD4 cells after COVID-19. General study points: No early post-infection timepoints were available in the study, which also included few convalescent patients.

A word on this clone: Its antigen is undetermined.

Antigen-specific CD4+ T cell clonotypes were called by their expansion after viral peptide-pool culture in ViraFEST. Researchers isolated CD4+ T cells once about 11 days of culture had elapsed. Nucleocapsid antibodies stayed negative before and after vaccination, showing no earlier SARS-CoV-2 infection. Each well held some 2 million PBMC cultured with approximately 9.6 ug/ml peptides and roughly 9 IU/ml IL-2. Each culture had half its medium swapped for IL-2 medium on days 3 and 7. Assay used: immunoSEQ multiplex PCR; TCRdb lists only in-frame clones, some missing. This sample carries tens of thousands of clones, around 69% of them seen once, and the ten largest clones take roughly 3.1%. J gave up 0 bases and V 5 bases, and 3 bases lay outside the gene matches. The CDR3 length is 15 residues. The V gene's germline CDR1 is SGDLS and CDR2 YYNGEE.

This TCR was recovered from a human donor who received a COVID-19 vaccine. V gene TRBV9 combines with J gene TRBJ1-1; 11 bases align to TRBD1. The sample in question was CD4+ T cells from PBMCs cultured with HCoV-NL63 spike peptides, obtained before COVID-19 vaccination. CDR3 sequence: CASREGQGVNTEAFF. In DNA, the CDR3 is TGTGCCAGCAGAGAGGGACAGGGGGTGAACACTGAAGCTTTCTTT.